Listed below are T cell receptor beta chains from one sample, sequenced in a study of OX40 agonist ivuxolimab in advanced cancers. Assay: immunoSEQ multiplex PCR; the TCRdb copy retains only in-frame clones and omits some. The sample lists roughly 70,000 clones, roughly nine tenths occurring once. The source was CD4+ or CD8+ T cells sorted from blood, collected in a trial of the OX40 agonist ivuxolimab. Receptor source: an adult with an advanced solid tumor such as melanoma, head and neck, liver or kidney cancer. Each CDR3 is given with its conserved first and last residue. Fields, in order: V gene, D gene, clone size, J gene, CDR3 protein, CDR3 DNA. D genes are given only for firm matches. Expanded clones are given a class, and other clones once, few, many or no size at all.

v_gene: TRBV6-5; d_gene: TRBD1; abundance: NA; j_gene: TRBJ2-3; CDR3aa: CASSQRTGMDTQYF; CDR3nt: TGTGCCAGCAGTCAAAGGACAGGGATGGATACGCAGTATTTT
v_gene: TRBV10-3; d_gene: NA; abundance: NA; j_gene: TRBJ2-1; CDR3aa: CAISYSQVYNEQFF; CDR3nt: TGTGCCATCAGTTACTCTCAGGTCTACAATGAGCAGTTCTTC
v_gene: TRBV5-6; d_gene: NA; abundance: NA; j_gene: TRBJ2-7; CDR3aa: CASSLVGPAYEQYF; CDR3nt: TGTGCCAGCAGCTTGGTAGGTCCCGCCTACGAGCAGTACTTC
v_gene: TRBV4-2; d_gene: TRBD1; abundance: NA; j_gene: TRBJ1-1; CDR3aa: CASSQDTGGANTEAFF; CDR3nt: TGTGCCAGCAGCCAGGATACAGGGGGCGCGAACACTGAAGCTTTCTTT
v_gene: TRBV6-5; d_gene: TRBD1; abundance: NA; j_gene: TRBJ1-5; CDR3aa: CASSRGQSPNQPQHF; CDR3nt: TGTGCCAGCAGTAGGGGACAGAGCCCTAATCAGCCCCAGCATTTT
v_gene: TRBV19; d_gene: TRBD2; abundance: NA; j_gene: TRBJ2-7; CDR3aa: CASSTLAGATYEQYF; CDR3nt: TGTGCCAGTAGTACTTTAGCGGGAGCAACTTACGAGCAGTACTTC
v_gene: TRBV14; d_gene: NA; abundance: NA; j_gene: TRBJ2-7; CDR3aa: CASSQEFLAYRYEQYF; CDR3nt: TGTGCCAGCAGCCAAGAATTTCTGGCGTACCGCTACGAGCAGTACTTC
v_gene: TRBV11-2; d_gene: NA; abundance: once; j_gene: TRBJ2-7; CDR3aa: CASSLKLYEQYF; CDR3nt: TGTGCCAGCAGCTTGAAGCTGTACGAGCAGTACTTC
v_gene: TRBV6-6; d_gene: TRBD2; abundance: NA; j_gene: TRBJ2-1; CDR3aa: CASSGTSYNEQFF; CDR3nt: TGTGCCAGCAGTGGGACTAGCTACAATGAGCAGTTCTTC
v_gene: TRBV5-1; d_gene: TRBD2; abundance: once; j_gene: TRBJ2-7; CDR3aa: CASSESGRSLEQYF; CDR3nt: TGCGCCAGCAGCGAGAGCGGGAGGTCGCTCGAGCAGTACTTC
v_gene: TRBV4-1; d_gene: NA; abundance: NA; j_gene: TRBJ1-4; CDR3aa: CASGAQGLGEKLFF; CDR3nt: TGCGCCAGCGGAGCCCAGGGTCTGGGTGAAAAACTGTTTTTT
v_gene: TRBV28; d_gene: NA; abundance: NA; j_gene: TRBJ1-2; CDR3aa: CASTPGRGYGYTF; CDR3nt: TGTGCCAGCACTCCTGGGCGCGGCTATGGCTACACCTTC
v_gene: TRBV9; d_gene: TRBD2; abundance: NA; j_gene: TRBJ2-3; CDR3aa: CASSYKRLAGVADTQYF; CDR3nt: TGTGCCAGCAGCTATAAGAGACTAGCGGGAGTGGCAGATACGCAGTATTTT
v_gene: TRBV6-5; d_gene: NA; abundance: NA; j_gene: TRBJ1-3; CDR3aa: CASSYSPVPSGNTIYF; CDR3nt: TGTGCCAGCAGTTACTCTCCGGTCCCCTCTGGAAACACCATATATTTT
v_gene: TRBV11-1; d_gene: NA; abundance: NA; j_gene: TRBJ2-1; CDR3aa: CASSLGERKYNEQFF; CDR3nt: TGTGCCAGCAGCTTAGGGGAGAGGAAGTACAATGAGCAGTTCTTC
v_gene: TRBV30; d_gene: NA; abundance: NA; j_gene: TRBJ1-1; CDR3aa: CAWRRQLKATEAFF; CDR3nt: TGTGCCTGGAGGAGACAGCTGAAAGCCACTGAAGCTTTCTTT
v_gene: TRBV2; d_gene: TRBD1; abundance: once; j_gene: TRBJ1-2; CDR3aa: CASSAGWTGPGYTF; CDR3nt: TGTGCCAGCAGTGCCGGATGGACAGGGCCCGGCTACACCTTC
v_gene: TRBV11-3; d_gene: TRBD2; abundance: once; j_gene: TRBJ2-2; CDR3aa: CASSLGDYSTGELFF; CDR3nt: TGTGCCAGCAGCCTCGGGGACTATTCCACCGGGGAGCTGTTTTTT
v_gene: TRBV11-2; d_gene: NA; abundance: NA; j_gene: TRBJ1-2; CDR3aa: CASSSNQIYGYTF; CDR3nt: TGTGCCAGCAGCTCTAACCAGATTTATGGCTACACCTTC
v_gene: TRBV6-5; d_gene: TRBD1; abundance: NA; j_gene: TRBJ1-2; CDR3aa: CASTRDRANYGYTF; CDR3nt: TGTGCCAGCACCAGGGACAGGGCCAACTATGGCTACACCTTC
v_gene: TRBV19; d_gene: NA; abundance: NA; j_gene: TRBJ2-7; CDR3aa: CASSTDRNRLGYEQYF; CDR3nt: TGTGCCAGTAGTACGGACAGGAACCGACTAGGATACGAGCAGTACTTC
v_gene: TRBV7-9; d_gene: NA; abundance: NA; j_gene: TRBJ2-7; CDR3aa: CASSLARDSYEQYF; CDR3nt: TGTGCCAGCAGCCTAGCCAGGGACTCCTACGAGCAGTACTTC
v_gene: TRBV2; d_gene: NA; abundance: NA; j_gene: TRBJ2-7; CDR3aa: CASREDNYEQYF; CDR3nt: TGTGCCAGCAGGGAGGACAACTACGAGCAGTACTTC
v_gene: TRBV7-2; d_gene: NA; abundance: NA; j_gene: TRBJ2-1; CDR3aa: CASTLYPYNEQFF; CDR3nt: TGTGCCAGCACCCTTTATCCCTACAATGAGCAGTTCTTC
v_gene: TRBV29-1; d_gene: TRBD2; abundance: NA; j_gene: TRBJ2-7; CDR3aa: CSANYGTSGSYEQYF; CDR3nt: TGCAGCGCGAATTACGGGACTAGCGGCTCCTACGAGCAGTACTTC
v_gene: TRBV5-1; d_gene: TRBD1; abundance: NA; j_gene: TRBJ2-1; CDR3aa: CASSTGGPYNEQFF; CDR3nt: TGCGCCAGCAGTACAGGGGGCCCCTACAATGAGCAGTTCTTC